Described below is a single TCR beta chain sequence and its context. Its antigen is still unknown. One junction end does not reproduce the germline sequence, and a read error may be involved. For the TCR beta CDR3, multiplex PCR with 32 V and 13 J primers performed the amplification. Each CDR3 protein is one row after TCRdb ran MiXCR on the multiplex PCR reads. The data contain some 14,000 distinct CDR3 sequences, less than 35% of them singletons. Germline V gene lookup returns CDR1 SGHTA and CDR2 FQGNSA. The CDR3 is 14 amino acids. The sample originates from a study of immune heterogeneity within non-small cell lung tumors. Broader study findings: Individual patients mostly differed in their high-frequency T-cell receptor beta clonotypes. Local T-cell clonality tracked local tumor mutational burden, showing a moderate yet significant relationship (R 0.3 to 0.4). Recurrence of the same dominant CDR3 beta clonotypes was seen across tumor sites within a patient, and site-unique high-frequency clones were present alongside them.

Genomic DNA extracted from bulk tumor tissue served as template. A total of around 590 ng was used per sample. Collection of several biopsies per primary tumor, spaced far apart, took place during surgery. Enrolled patients presented with newly diagnosed, previously untreated non-small cell lung cancer and underwent curative surgery. This clonotype was sampled from a man aged 35 to 55 with non-small cell lung cancer. Sequenced input: lung tumor tissue. The gene calls are TRBV7-2 and TRBJ1-3, with D possibly being TRBD1 (5 bases). The CDR3 region has the DNA TGTGCCCGCAGCTTACAGGTCTCTGGAAACACCATATATTTT. Translation gives CARSLQVSGNTIYF.